This T cell receptor beta chain came from a study of blood T cell repertoires in COVID-19. About the study: Both acute and convalescent COVID-19 samples were obtained from the United States, Italy and Spain. The cDNA or gDNA used as material had been derived from T cells, B-cell-depleted T cells, or PBMCs.

About this clone: The sample has other DNA sequences that encode this CDR3 too.

Original processing notes: Estimation of nucleated cell counts was performed using reference gene primer amplification. The data were produced by immunoSEQ multiplex PCR, yet TCRdb's version contains in-frame clones alone and is incomplete. The DNA was the basis for D and trimming; V, J and clone size are from that table. This sample has about 520,000 clones, with approximately 83% found just once. The source is a human donor in a cohort sampled during active COVID-19. Source material: peripheral blood.

The CDR3 DNA is TGTGCCAGCAGCGAACAGACAGGGCGCTTACCTCATGGCTACACCTTC. It specifies CASSEQTGRLPHGYTF. V gene TRBV7-3 combines with J gene TRBJ1-2; 7 bases agree with TRBD1. The germline V gene has CDR1 SGHTA and CDR2 FQGTGA. Germline trimming cut 5 bases from V and 6 bases from J; bases unmatched to any gene: 15. This CDR3 spans 16 amino acids.